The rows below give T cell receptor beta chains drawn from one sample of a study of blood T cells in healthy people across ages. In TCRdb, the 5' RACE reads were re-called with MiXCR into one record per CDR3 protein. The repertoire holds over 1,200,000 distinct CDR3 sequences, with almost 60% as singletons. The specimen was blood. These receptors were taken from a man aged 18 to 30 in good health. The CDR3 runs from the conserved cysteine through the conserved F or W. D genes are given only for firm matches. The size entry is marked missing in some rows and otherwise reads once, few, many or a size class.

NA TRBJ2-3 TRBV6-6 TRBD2 CASSYGQRGITGDTQYF TGTGCCAGCAGTTACGGGCAGCGGGGGATTACCGGAGATACGCAGTATTTT
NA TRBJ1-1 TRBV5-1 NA CASSLVGRYTEAFF TGCGCCAGCAGCTTGGTCGGTCGGTACACTGAAGCTTTCTTT
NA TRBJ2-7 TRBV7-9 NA CASAIGISEQYF TGTGCCAGCGCCATAGGGATTAGCGAGCAGTACTTC
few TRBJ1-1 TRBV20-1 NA CSASGGEAFF TGCAGTGCTAGCGGGGGGGAAGCTTTCTTT
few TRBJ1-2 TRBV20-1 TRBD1 CSAHRQGYFGYTF TGCAGTGCTCACCGACAGGGGTACTTCGGCTACACCTTC
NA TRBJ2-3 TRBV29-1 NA CSVDGSAEDTDTQYF TGCAGCGTTGACGGTTCTGCAGAGGACACAGATACGCAGTATTTT
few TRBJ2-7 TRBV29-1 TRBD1 CSVTTGYPYEQYF TGCAGCGTTACGACAGGGTACCCCTACGAGCAGTACTTC
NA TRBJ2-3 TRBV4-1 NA CASSQDPGPTSTDTQYF TGCGCCAGCAGCCAAGATCCGGGCCCAACTTCCACAGATACGCAGTATTTT
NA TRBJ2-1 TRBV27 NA CASSRHLTRIRDNEQFF TGTGCCAGCAGTCGCCATCTTACGCGGATTCGCGACAATGAGCAGTTCTTC
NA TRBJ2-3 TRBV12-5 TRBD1 CASGSLGQGLTDTQYF TGTGCTAGTGGATCCTTAGGACAGGGTTTGACAGATACGCAGTATTTT
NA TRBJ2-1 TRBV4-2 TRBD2 CASSQASGSPYNEQFF TGTGCCAGCAGCCAAGCCAGCGGGAGCCCGTACAATGAGCAGTTCTTC
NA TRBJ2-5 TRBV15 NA CATSRSPSETLQETQYF TGTGCCACCAGCAGATCCCCGAGCGAAACGCTCCAAGAGACCCAGTACTTC
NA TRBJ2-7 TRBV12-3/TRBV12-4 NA CASSFESTYEQYF TGTGCCAGCAGTTTTGAATCGACGTACGAGCAGTACTTC
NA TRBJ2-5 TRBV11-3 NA CASSLGLAGEEFF TGTGCCAGCAGCTTAGGTCTTGCCGGAGAGGAGTTCTTC
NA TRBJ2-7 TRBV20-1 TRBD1 CSAAQGGCEQYF TGCAGTGCGGCCCAAGGGGGCTGCGAGCAGTACTTC
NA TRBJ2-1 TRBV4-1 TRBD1 CASSQVSRDRKNEQFF TGCGCCAGCAGCCAAGTATCAAGGGACAGGAAGAATGAGCAGTTCTTC
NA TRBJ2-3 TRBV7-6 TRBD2 CASSLTLAGGRTDTQYF TGTGCCAGCAGCCTAACTCTAGCGGGAGGACGGACAGATACGCAGTATTTT
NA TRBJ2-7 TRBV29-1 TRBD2 CSVDPSGMSNEQYF TGCAGCGTTGATCCTAGCGGGATGAGTAATGAGCAGTACTTC
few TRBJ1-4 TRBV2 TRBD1 CASSEADRAEKLFF TGTGCCAGCAGTGAAGCTGACAGGGCGGAAAAACTGTTTTTT
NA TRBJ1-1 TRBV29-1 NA CSASNRENTEAFF TGCAGCGCCTCGAACAGGGAGAACACTGAAGCTTTCTTT
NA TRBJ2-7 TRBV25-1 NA CASSAFGGVEQYF TGTGCCAGCAGTGCATTTGGAGGCGTCGAGCAGTACTTC
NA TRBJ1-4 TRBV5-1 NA CASSLEQTGLEKLFF TGCGCCAGCAGCTTGGAGCAGACGGGGTTAGAAAAACTGTTTTTT
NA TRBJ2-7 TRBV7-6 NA CASSFSDRQYEQYF TGTGCCAGCAGCTTTTCCGACAGGCAGTACGAGCAGTACTTC
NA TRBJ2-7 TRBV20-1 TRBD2 CSAALAGFYNEQYF TGCAGTGCCGCACTAGCGGGCTTTTACAATGAGCAGTACTTC
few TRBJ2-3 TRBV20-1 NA CSAPGPQGDTQYF TGCAGTGCGCCGGGACCCCAAGGAGATACGCAGTATTTT
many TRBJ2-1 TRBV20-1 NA CSASPLARLQDEQFF TGCAGTGCTAGTCCCTTGGCCAGGCTTCAGGATGAGCAGTTCTTC
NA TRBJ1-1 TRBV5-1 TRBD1 CASSPDRAMNTEAFF TGCGCCAGCAGCCCGGACAGGGCCATGAACACTGAAGCTTTCTTT
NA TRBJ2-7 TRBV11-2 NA CASSLETGQYF TGTGCCAGCAGCTTAGAGACAGGACAGTACTTC
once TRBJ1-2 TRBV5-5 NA CASTLRADYGYTF TGTGCCAGCACTCTTCGGGCAGACTATGGCTACACCTTC
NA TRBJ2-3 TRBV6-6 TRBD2 CASSYSRTSRPDTQYF TGTGCCAGCAGTTACTCTCGGACTAGCCGACCAGATACGCAGTATTTT
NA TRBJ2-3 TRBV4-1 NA CASSTGWGGGETDTQYF TGCGCCAGCAGCACAGGGTGGGGGGGGGGCGAGACAGATACGCAGTATTTT
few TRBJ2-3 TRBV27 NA CASSLLLALDTQYF TGTGCCAGCAGTTTATTGTTAGCGTTAGATACGCAGTATTTT
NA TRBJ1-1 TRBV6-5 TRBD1 CASSQTGATEAFF TGTGCCAGCAGCCAGACAGGGGCCACTGAAGCTTTCTTT
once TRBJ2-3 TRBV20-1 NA CSATGRIWDTQYF TGCAGTGCCACGGGACGGATCTGGGATACGCAGTATTTT
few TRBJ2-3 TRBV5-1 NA CASSQLGIDTDTQYF TGCGCCAGCAGCCAACTGGGAATTGACACAGATACGCAGTATTTT
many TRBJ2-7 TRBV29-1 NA CSVGQGFSYEQYF TGCAGCGTTGGTCAGGGGTTCTCCTACGAGCAGTACTTC
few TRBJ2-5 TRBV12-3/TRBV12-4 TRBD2 CASSTGLAGVETQYF TGTGCCAGCAGTACGGGACTAGCGGGGGTAGAGACCCAGTACTTC
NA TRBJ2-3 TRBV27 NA CASSRFRDSLVTDTQYF TGTGCCAGCAGCCGTTTCAGGGACTCTCTGGTCACAGATACGCAGTATTTT
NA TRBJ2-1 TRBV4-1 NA CASSLWDESYNEQFF TGCGCCAGCAGTCTCTGGGACGAATCCTACAATGAGCAGTTCTTC
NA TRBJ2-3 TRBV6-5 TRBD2 CASSYSNSGGARTKDTQYF TGTGCCAGCAGTTACTCGAACAGCGGGGGGGCGCGGACAAAAGATACGCAGTATTTT
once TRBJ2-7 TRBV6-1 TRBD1 CATEPPGTGGYEQYF TGTGCCACCGAACCCCCTGGGACAGGAGGCTACGAGCAGTACTTC
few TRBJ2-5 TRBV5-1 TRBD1 CASSQSSGQGQETQYF TGCGCCAGCAGCCAGTCCTCGGGACAGGGACAAGAGACCCAGTACTTC
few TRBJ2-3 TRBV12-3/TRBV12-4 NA CASSLPQGSTDTQYF TGTGCCAGCAGTTTACCCCAGGGGAGCACAGATACGCAGTATTTT
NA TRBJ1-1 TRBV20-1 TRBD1 CSALRDGTGNTEAFF TGCAGTGCTCTTAGGGACGGGACAGGGAACACTGAAGCTTTCTTT
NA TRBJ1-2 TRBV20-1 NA CSARDQRRASVDGYTF TGCAGTGCTAGAGACCAAAGAAGGGCCTCGGTCGATGGCTACACCTTC
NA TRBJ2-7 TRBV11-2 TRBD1 CASSRGGTGNYEQYF TGTGCCAGCAGCAGAGGGGGGACAGGGAACTACGAGCAGTACTTC
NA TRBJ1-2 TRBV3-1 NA CASSQISGCTF TGTGCCAGCAGCCAGATTAGCGGCTGCACCTTC